This entry lists 6 T cell receptor beta chains sequenced from one sample in a study of T-cell memory formation after mild COVID-19. Via MiXCR, TCRdb re-called the 5' RACE reads, giving one row per CDR3 protein. The sample yields a few hundred thousand distinct CDR3 sequences, 8.2% seen once. The sequencing sample was made of PBMCs or a T cell subset sorted from them (not recorded which). The receptor source for this set is a man aged 18 to 29 who had mild COVID-19 (a few samples of this study predate the infection). Cell type and time point are not known.

Only a few counts were recorded for this clonotype. The rearrangement links TRBV3-1 to TRBJ2-1; D is tentatively TRBD1 or TRBD2 (5 bases each). This CDR3 contains 14 residues. Germline lookup yields CDR1 LGHDT and CDR2 YNNKEL (reference sequence). The ends were cut back, 4 bases at V and 6 bases at J, with 13 bases in the middle. CDR3 DNA sequence: TGTGCCAGCAGCCGACGGGACGGCGGCAATGAGCAGTTCTTC. Its translation: CASSRRDGGNEQFF.

The gene calls are TRBV20-1 and TRBJ2-1; TRBD2 aligns across 10 bases. Germline V CDR1 and CDR2: DFQATT, SNEGSKA (reference sequence). CDR3 length: 15 amino acids. Trimming cost V 6 bases and J 8 bases; bases outside gene matches: 13. CDR3 loop: CSALRPRGTSDEQFF. The CDR3 nucleotides are TGCAGTGCCCTCCGACCCCGCGGGACTAGCGATGAGCAGTTCTTC.

This chain links TRBV12-3 or TRBV12-4 with TRBJ2-5; D is possibly TRBD1 (6 bases). V dropped 6 bases and J dropped 5 bases, with 19 bases sitting between them. There are 15 residues in the CDR3. The CDR3 nucleotides are TGTGCCAGCAGCCTAAACAGGGAAGGTATGGAGACCCAGTACTTC. The encoded protein is CASSLNREGMETQYF.

This clonotype was seen only a few times. J is TRBJ2-2 and V is TRBV27; D call uncertain. Germline CDR1 is MNHEY and CDR2 is SMNVEV (reference sequence). The V end lost 9 bases, the J end lost 1 base, and 12 bases lay between the germline ends. CDR3 length equals 14 residues. In DNA form, the CDR3 reads TGTGCCAGTATGGGCAGGTTGAACACCGGGGAGCTGTTTTTT. Translating gives CASMGRLNTGELFF.

V and J are TRBV5-1 and TRBJ2-7, with 8 bases that match TRBD1. V trimming: 0 bases; J trimming: 2 bases; junction bases outside the gene matches: 7. Germline values: CDR1 SGHRS, CDR2 YFSETQ. The CDR3 is 16 amino acids. DNA of the CDR3: TGCGCCAGCAGCTTGGGGGGGACAGGCACTACCTACGAGCAGTACTTC. Its translation is CASSLGGTGTTYEQYF.

This clonotype occurred many times. V is TRBV7-9 and J is TRBJ2-7, with D perhaps assigned TRBD1 or TRBD2 (5 bases each). Trimming took off 1 base at V and 5 bases at J, with 6 bases between the two ends. Germline CDR1 reads SEHNR; CDR2 reads FQNEAQ (reference sequence). CDR3 length: 12 residues. The CDR3 sequence: CASSLGDHEQYV. The CDR3 coding sequence is TGTGCCAGCAGCTTAGGGGACCACGAGCAGTACGTC.